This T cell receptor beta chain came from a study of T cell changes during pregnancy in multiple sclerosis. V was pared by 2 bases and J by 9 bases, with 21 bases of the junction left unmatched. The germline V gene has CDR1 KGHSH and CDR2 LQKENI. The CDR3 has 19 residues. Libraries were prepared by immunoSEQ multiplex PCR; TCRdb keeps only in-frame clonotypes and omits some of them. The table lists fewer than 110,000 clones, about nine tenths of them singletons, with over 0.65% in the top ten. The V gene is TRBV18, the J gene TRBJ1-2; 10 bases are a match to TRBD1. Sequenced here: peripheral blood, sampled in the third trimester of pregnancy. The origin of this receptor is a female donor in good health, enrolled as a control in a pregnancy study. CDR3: CASSPNLMRDRGQGTRYTF. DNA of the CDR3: TGTGCCAGCTCACCAAACCTGATGCGAGACAGGGGGCAAGGCACACGCTACACCTTC.